These T cell receptor beta chains were read from a single sample in a study of shared clonotypes between healthy human individuals. TCRdb's table, derived via immunoSEQ multiplex PCR, lists solely in-frame clones and lacks some. The table has fewer than 1.8 million clones, about 98.5% seen once. The sequencing input was naive CD4+ T cells sorted from blood. These receptor sequences come from a man aged 30 to 45 in good health. CDR3s include the opening cysteine and the closing phenylalanine or tryptophan. The D gene is left open where the match is weak. Clone size appears in some rows only: once, few, many, or a class for an expanded clone.

J | size | V | D | DNA | CDR3
TRBJ2-3 | . | TRBV29-1 | . | TGCAGCGTTGAGGCTCATAGCACAGATACGCAGTATTTT | CSVEAHSTDTQYF
TRBJ2-1 | once | TRBV19 | . | TGTGCCAGTAGTATTCGGGACTACAATGAGCAGTTCTTC | CASSIRDYNEQFF
TRBJ2-4 | . | TRBV5-4 | . | TGTGCCAGCACCACCGGAGGTAGTACAGGAAACATTCAGTACTTC | CASTTGGSTGNIQYF
TRBJ1-4 | . | TRBV10-1 | TRBD1 | TGCGCCAGCAGTGAGTCGTGGACAGGGGGAGAAAAACTGTTTTTT | CASSESWTGGEKLFF
TRBJ2-7 | . | TRBV9 | . | TGTGCCAGCAGCGTAGTAGCGGCGGGCCCCCTCGGAAGGGACGAGCAGTACTTC | CASSVVAAGPLGRDEQYF
TRBJ2-2 | . | TRBV5-6 | TRBD1 | TGTGCCAGCAGCTTCATCGGGACAGGGTATGCCGGGGAGCTGTTTTTT | CASSFIGTGYAGELFF
TRBJ2-1 | . | TRBV15 | . | TGTGCCACCAGCCCGAGGGGGGCATACGTCGGCAATGAGCAGTTCTTC | CATSPRGAYVGNEQFF
TRBJ1-1 | . | TRBV30 | . | TGTGCCTGGAGGCTCAGGGGAGGGAACACTGAAGCTTTCTTT | CAWRLRGGNTEAFF
TRBJ2-7 | . | TRBV28 | TRBD2 | TGTGCCAGCAGTTTGAGCGGGAGGGCCCTCCCACACTACGAGCAGTACTTC | CASSLSGRALPHYEQYF
TRBJ1-4 | . | TRBV4-3 | . | TGCGCCAGCAGCCAAGAGGGGGTTGGTGAAAAACTGTTTTTT | CASSQEGVGEKLFF
TRBJ1-1 | . | TRBV5-5 | . | TGTGCCAGCAGCTTCATAGGGCGGAACACTGAAGCTTTCTTT | CASSFIGRNTEAFF
TRBJ1-1 | . | TRBV15 | . | TGTGCCACCAGCAGAGACACGACCGCTGAAGCTTTCTTT | CATSRDTTAEAFF
TRBJ2-7 | . | TRBV30 | TRBD2 | TGTGCCTGGCCGGAGCGGGGAGTCTACGAGCAGTACTTC | CAWPERGVYEQYF
TRBJ2-3 | . | TRBV28 | TRBD1 | TGTGCCAGCAGTTATGGGCGGTGGGGACAGGGCCCAGATACGCAGTATTTT | CASSYGRWGQGPDTQYF
TRBJ1-4 | . | TRBV29-1 | . | TGCAGCGTTGAAGGTCATAATGAAAAACTGTTTTTT | CSVEGHNEKLFF
TRBJ2-7 | once | TRBV28 | TRBD1 | TGTGCCAGCAGTTCGGGACAGACCTACGAGCAGTACTTC | CASSSGQTYEQYF
TRBJ2-7 | . | TRBV18 | TRBD1 | TGTGCCAGCTCACCACCGGACAGGACAGAACAGTACTTC | CASSPPDRTEQYF
TRBJ1-2 | . | TRBV19 | . | TGTGCCAGTAGTATAGTAGAGGGCGACTATGGCTACACCTTC | CASSIVEGDYGYTF
TRBJ2-3 | . | TRBV5-6 | . | TGTGCCAGCAGCTTGTGGGCAGACACAGATACGCAGTATTTT | CASSLWADTDTQYF
TRBJ2-5 | . | TRBV30 | . | TGTGCCTGGAGTGTAGGGGCGGCCGAAGAGACCCAGTACTTC | CAWSVGAAEETQYF
TRBJ2-5 | . | TRBV2 | . | TGTGCCAGCAGTGCTCGGGTTTTGGAGACCCAGTACTTC | CASSARVLETQYF
TRBJ1-1 | . | TRBV15 | . | TGTGCCACCAGCAGAGACGGGACTCCGGGGACTGAAGCTTTCTTT | CATSRDGTPGTEAFF
TRBJ2-5 | once | TRBV18 | TRBD2 | TGTGCCAGCTCACCACCTAGCGGGAGACGGGAGACCCAGTACTTC | CASSPPSGRRETQYF
TRBJ1-3 | . | TRBV7-9 | . | TGTGCCAGCAGCTTAGCCCTCCCCGAAGGCTCTGGAAACACCATATATTTT | CASSLALPEGSGNTIYF
TRBJ1-5 | . | TRBV7-9 | . | TGTGCCAGCAGCTTAGATCCAGGCCAGCCCCAGCATTTT | CASSLDPGQPQHF
TRBJ1-2 | once | TRBV6-4 | TRBD1 | TGTGCCAGCAGTCCAGACAGGGGAAACTATGGCTACACCTTC | CASSPDRGNYGYTF
TRBJ1-3 | . | TRBV5-6 | . | TGTGCCAGCAGCTTTCCAGGGTCTGGAAACACCATATATTTT | CASSFPGSGNTIYF
TRBJ2-1 | . | TRBV9 | . | TGTGCCAGCAGCGTAGACCCGCCGGCTGAGCAGTTCTTC | CASSVDPPAEQFF
TRBJ1-2 | once | TRBV7-9 | . | TGTGCCAGCAGCATAATTGGCTATGGCTACACCTTC | CASSIIGYGYTF
TRBJ2-1 | . | TRBV19 | TRBD1 | TGTGCCAGTAGTATCGGGGGGACAGGGCACAATGAGCAGTTCTTC | CASSIGGTGHNEQFF
TRBJ1-2 | . | TRBV5-6 | TRBD1 | TGTGCCAGCAGCGCGATGATCCGGGACAGATCCTATGGCTACACCTTC | CASSAMIRDRSYGYTF
TRBJ1-2 | . | TRBV28 | TRBD1 | TGTGCCAGCACCGGACCCCGGCAGGGGGCCCATGGCTACACCTTC | CASTGPRQGAHGYTF
TRBJ2-7 | . | TRBV5-1 | . | TGCGCCAGCAGCTTGGTTAGGGAGACTAAGCTCCCCTACGAGCAGTACTTC | CASSLVRETKLPYEQYF
TRBJ1-2 | . | TRBV29-1 | TRBD1 | TGCAGCGTTGAAGATTTGCGACAGGGGGCGCATGGCTACACCTTC | CSVEDLRQGAHGYTF
TRBJ2-3 | . | TRBV29-1 | TRBD1 | TGCAGCGGGGACAGGGGAGAGGATACGCAGTATTTT | CSGDRGEDTQYF
TRBJ2-4 | . | TRBV6-1 | . | TGTGCCAGCAGTGAAGATGAGGCCCGACGGTTCGGTGCCAAAAACATTCAGTACTTC | CASSEDEARRFGAKNIQYF
TRBJ1-2 | . | TRBV28 | . | TGTGCCAGCAGTTTCCGTCCCTATGGCTACACCTTC | CASSFRPYGYTF
TRBJ1-2 | . | TRBV2 | . | TGTGCCAGCAGTGAACCTCCGACAGGCCCCTATGGCTACACCTTC | CASSEPPTGPYGYTF
TRBJ2-1 | . | TRBV10-2 | . | TGCGCCAGCAGTGAAATAGCGGAGGCCCGGGGGGAGCAGTTCTTC | CASSEIAEARGEQFF
TRBJ2-3 | . | TRBV13 | TRBD1 | TGTGCCAGCAGCTTACACTCCCGGACAGGGGGAATCACAGATACGCAGTATTTT | CASSLHSRTGGITDTQYF
TRBJ1-5 | . | TRBV6-6 | TRBD1 | TGTGCCAGCAGTTACGAGACAGGGGGCAATCAGCCCCAGCATTTT | CASSYETGGNQPQHF
TRBJ2-7 | . | TRBV5-1 | TRBD1 | TGCGCCAGCAGCAACAGGGGGTTCGGCGACGAGCAGTACTTC | CASSNRGFGDEQYF
TRBJ2-5 | . | TRBV11-2 | . | TGTGCCAGCAGTCGGCCAGAAGAGACCCAGTACTTC | CASSRPEETQYF
TRBJ2-7 | . | TRBV5-4 | TRBD2 | TGTGCCAGCAGCTTCGGACTAGCGGGAGAAGAGGAGCAGTACTTC | CASSFGLAGEEEQYF
TRBJ2-1 | . | TRBV7-9 | . | TGTGCCAGCAGCTTAGCAGGGGTCTCCTACAATGAGCAGTTCTTC | CASSLAGVSYNEQFF
TRBJ2-7 | . | TRBV5-1 | TRBD1 | TGCGCCAGCAGCTTAACCGGGACAGGGGGTAGTCCCTACGAGCAGTACTTC | CASSLTGTGGSPYEQYF
TRBJ2-3 | . | TRBV5-1 | . | TGCGCCAGCAGCCAGTCGACGGGGACAGATACGCAGTATTTT | CASSQSTGTDTQYF
TRBJ1-2 | . | TRBV23-1 | . | TGCGCCAGCAGTCGGGAGAGAGGGTTGGACTATGGCTACACCTTC | CASSRERGLDYGYTF
TRBJ1-4 | once | TRBV18 | . | TGTGCCAGCTCACCATTAGACAGTGAAAAACTGTTTTTT | CASSPLDSEKLFF
TRBJ1-2 | . | TRBV15 | . | TGTGCCACCAGCAGAGATTTAGGGGCCGAGAACTATGGCTACACCTTC | CATSRDLGAENYGYTF
TRBJ1-1 | . | TRBV5-5 | . | TGTGCCAGCAGCTTGGGGGGTTTCAACACTGAAGCTTTCTTT | CASSLGGFNTEAFF
TRBJ1-2 | . | TRBV19 | . | TGTGCCAGTCGGAGGAGTTCCCTCTACACCTTC | CASRRSSLYTF
TRBJ2-7 | . | TRBV5-4 | TRBD1 | TGTGCCAGCAGCCCACAGGGGACAGGGTTTCTCGAGCAGTACTTC | CASSPQGTGFLEQYF
TRBJ2-1 | once | TRBV5-1 | . | TGCGCCAGCAGTGGGGCAGGGGTTGTGTCATCTGAGCAGTTCTTC | CASSGAGVVSSEQFF
TRBJ1-1 | . | TRBV28 | TRBD1 | TGTGCCAGCAGTTTAAGCACCCCCGGGACAGACAACACTGAAGCTTTCTTT | CASSLSTPGTDNTEAFF
TRBJ2-1 | . | TRBV28 | . | TGTGCCAGCAGTTTGGTGGGTAGCCTACAGTTCTTC | CASSLVGSLQFF
TRBJ2-7 | . | TRBV28 | . | TGTGCCAGCAGCCAACAAGCCTACGAGCAGTACTTC | CASSQQAYEQYF
TRBJ2-5 | . | TRBV5-1 | . | TGCGCCAGCAGCTTCAGGGGTATTCAGCGAGAGACCCAGTACTTC | CASSFRGIQRETQYF
TRBJ2-1 | . | TRBV28 | . | TGTGCCAGCAGTTTAATGAGACAGTTACACAATGAGCAGTTCTTC | CASSLMRQLHNEQFF
TRBJ1-4 | . | TRBV25-1 | . | TGTGCCAGCAGTGCCTGGGGCCCAGTGCAAGAAAAACTGTTTTTT | CASSAWGPVQEKLFF